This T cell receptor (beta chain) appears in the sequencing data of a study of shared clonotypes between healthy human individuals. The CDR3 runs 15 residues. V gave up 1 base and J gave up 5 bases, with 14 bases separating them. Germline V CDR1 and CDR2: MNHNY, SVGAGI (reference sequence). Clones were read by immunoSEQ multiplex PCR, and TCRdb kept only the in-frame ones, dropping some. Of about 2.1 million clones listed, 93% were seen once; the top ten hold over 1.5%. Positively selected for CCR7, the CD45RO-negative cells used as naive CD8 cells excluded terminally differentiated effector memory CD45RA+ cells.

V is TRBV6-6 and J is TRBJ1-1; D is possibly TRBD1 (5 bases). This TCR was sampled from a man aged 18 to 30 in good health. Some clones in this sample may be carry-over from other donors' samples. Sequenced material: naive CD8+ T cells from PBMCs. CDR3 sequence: CASSYLGTGGTEAFF. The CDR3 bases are TGTGCCAGCAGTTACTTGGGGACCGGGGGGACTGAAGCTTTCTTT.